This T cell receptor (beta chain) was documented in a study of blood T cell repertoires in COVID-19. Turning to the study itself: Acute and convalescent COVID-19 specimens originated in the United States, Italy and Spain. PBMCs, B-cell-depleted T cells, or T cells provided the cDNA or gDNA that made up the material.

V was cut by 5 bases and J by 0 bases, with 21 bases left in between. Germline CDR1 reads KGHDR; CDR2 reads SFDVKD. The CDR3 has 19 residues. Original analysis: Amplification with reference gene primers provided the estimates of nucleated cell counts. Sequenced by immunoSEQ multiplex PCR; TCRdb stores in-frame clones only, minus some. V and J calls and clone size are those listed in that table; D and trimming were worked out from the DNA. This sample yields roughly 190,000 clones, of which 85% to 90% are seen a single time; about 7% belongs to the top ten. The V call is TRBV24-1, the J call TRBJ2-2, with D possibly TRBD1 on 5 matching bases. Sequenced: peripheral blood. The origin of this receptor is a woman aged 80 or older in a cohort sampled during active or convalescent COVID-19. The CDR3 here is CATSVFSVAGIPNTGELFF. CDR3 sequence (DNA): TGTGCCACCAGTGTATTCTCGGTCGCAGGGATACCGAACACCGGGGAGCTGTTTTTT.